The next 22 T cell receptor beta chains were all read from a single sample in a study of T cells expressing NK-cell markers. Following a re-call of the 5' RACE reads, TCRdb has one entry per CDR3 protein and lacks DNA. Its clone listing holds 350,000 to 400,000 distinct CDR3 sequences. The sequencing sample was made of blood T cells: a sorted CD56 or NKG2C T cell subset, CD4+ or CD8+ T cells, or bulk PBMC T cells (not recorded which). These receptor sequences come from a woman in her forties or fifties in good health.

This sequence joins TRBV24-1 and TRBJ2-2; the TCRdb call, TRBD1, lacks DNA for checking. The CDR3 sequence is 15 residues long. The germline V gene has CDR1 KGHDR and CDR2 SFDVKD. CDR3 loop: CASTLGQGATGELFF.

The rearrangement joins TRBV11-2 to TRBJ2-1; TCRdb names TRBD2, which stays unverified in the absence of DNA. This CDR3 spans 17 amino acids. Germline CDR1 and CDR2: SGHAT and FQNNGV. This CDR3 is CASSSQTWLAGANEQFF.

The chain has TRBV5-5 and TRBJ1-1; without DNA, the TCRdb call of TRBD1 cannot be checked. CDR1 is SGHKS, CDR2 YYEKEE, per germline (reference sequence). This CDR3 has 18 amino acids. The chain's CDR3 is CASSPQPPPGSLYTEAFF. The full variable domain, rest sourced from reference TRBV5-5 and TRBJ1-1, is DAGVTQSPTHLIKTRGQQVTLRCSPISGHKSVSWYQQVLGQGPQFIFQYYEKEERGRGNFPDRFSARQFPNYSSELNVNALLLGDSALYLCASSPQPPPGSLYTEAFFGQGTRLTVV.

The rearrangement links TRBV15 to TRBJ2-1; TCRdb reports TRBD2, a call that lacks DNA to check it against. Germline assignment: CDR1 LNHNV and CDR2 YYDKDF (reference sequence). The CDR3 is made up of 16 amino acids. CDR3 region: CATSRGLAGAYNEQFF.

V is TRBV5-6 and J is TRBJ2-3; the D gene TCRdb calls, TRBD1, cannot be checked with no DNA. The CDR3 is made up of 16 amino acids. Per germline, CDR1 SGHDT and CDR2 YYEEEE. The CDR3 loop is CASSVITGPSTDTQYF.

The gene calls are TRBV20-1 and TRBJ2-3; the D call from TCRdb, TRBD1, cannot be confirmed without DNA. CDR3 length: 14 residues. Germline V lookup: CDR1 DFQATT, CDR2 SNEGSKA (reference sequence). The CDR3: CSAPGTGVSDTQYF.

This sequence joins TRBV20-1 and TRBJ2-3; TCRdb lists TRBD2, though no DNA is available to test this call. The CDR3 loop spans 17 amino acids. Germline assignment: CDR1 DFQATT and CDR2 SNEGSKA (reference sequence). CDR3: CSARRTSGSRGTDTQYF.

The genes are TRBV6-1 and TRBJ1-2; checking the TCRdb D call of TRBD1 is not possible without DNA. CDR1 and CDR2 (germline): MNHNS, SASEGT. This CDR3 comprises 15 residues. This chain's CDR3 is CASSEGLQGVPGYTF.

CDR3 region: CASSPQGGSREAFF. The rearrangement uses TRBV5-6 and TRBJ1-1; without DNA, the TCRdb call of TRBD1 cannot be checked. This CDR3 is built from 14 residues. The germline CDR1 and CDR2 sequences are SGHDT and YYEEEE.

J is TRBJ2-1 and V is TRBV5-6; without DNA, the TCRdb call of TRBD2 cannot be checked. CDR1 SGHDT and CDR2 YYEEEE come from the germline V gene. The CDR3 is 17 residues long. CDR3 loop: CASSLTLAGSSYNEQFF.

The chain couples TRBV29-1 to TRBJ2-2; the D call from TCRdb, TRBD2, cannot be confirmed without DNA. Germline-derived CDR1 and CDR2 are SQVTM and ANQGSEA. The CDR3 covers 16 residues. CDR3 amino acids: CSVERLAGGRTGELFF.

The chain recombines TRBV29-1 with TRBJ2-2; there is no DNA to check the TCRdb D call of TRBD2. In germline, CDR1 is SQVTM, CDR2 ANQGSEA. The CDR3 has 16 residues. CDR3 protein: CSTPGLAGGDTGELFF.

The chain joins TRBV5-1 to TRBJ1-1; TCRdb calls TRBD1, which cannot be checked without DNA. The length of the CDR3 is 14 residues. The germline V gene encodes CDR1 SGHRS and CDR2 YFSETQ. The CDR3 sequence is CASSLRQGATEAFF.

This chain links TRBV14 with TRBJ2-5; TCRdb gives TRBD2 as the D gene, but with no DNA this cannot be confirmed. Looked up from germline, CDR1 is SGHDN and CDR2 is FVKESK. The CDR3 spans 14 residues. The CDR3 region is CASSQATWAETQYF.

The chain has TRBV20-1 and TRBJ2-7. The CDR3 loop spans 11 amino acids. Germline CDR1 is DFQATT and CDR2 is SNEGSKA (reference sequence). The CDR3 loop reads CSAQRGNEQYF.

The gene calls are TRBV11-2 and TRBJ2-5; the TRBD1 assignment by TCRdb is unverifiable without DNA. Germline V gene lookup returns CDR1 SGHAT and CDR2 FQNNGV. This CDR3 contains 14 residues. CDR3 in amino acids: CASSMGHRQETQYF.

The gene calls are TRBV28 and TRBJ1-5; TCRdb returns TRBD1, unconfirmable since there is no DNA. Germline lookup yields CDR1 MDHEN and CDR2 SYDVKM. This CDR3 comprises 14 residues. The CDR3 loop is CASSLPGSNQPQHF.

J is TRBJ2-5 and V is TRBV2; as DNA is missing, the TRBD1 call by TCRdb cannot be tested. There are 15 residues in the CDR3. Germline CDR1 and CDR2: SNHLY and FYNNEI. CDR3 residues: CASRAFQGSPETQYF.

The chain is built from TRBV19 and TRBJ2-7. CDR3 length: 13 residues. Per germline, CDR1 LNHDA and CDR2 SQIVND (reference sequence). CDR3 loop: CASSITASYEQYF.

The rearrangement links TRBV6-5 to TRBJ1-1. Germline values: CDR1 MNHEY, CDR2 SVGAGI. CDR3 length: 12 residues. Here the CDR3 reads CAHRFRPKEAFF.

This chain's CDR3 is CASSLPIGTPFTYNEQFF. The chain combines TRBV5-1 with TRBJ2-1; TCRdb selects TRBD2, and the lack of DNA leaves this call unchecked. The CDR3 runs 18 residues. Germline V gene data show CDR1 as SGHRS and CDR2 as YFSETQ. Drawing the rest from reference TRBV5-1 and TRBJ2-1, the complete variable domain is KAGVTQTPRYLIKTRGQQVTLSCSPISGHRSVSWYQQTPGQGLQFLFEYFSETQRNKGNFPGRFSGRQFSNSRSEMNVSTLELGDSALYLCASSLPIGTPFTYNEQFFGPGTRLTVL.

V is TRBV29-1 and J is TRBJ2-1; TCRdb's assignment of TRBD1 cannot be checked, as there is no DNA. The CDR3 contains 13 residues. Germline CDR1 and CDR2: SQVTM and ANQGSEA. CDR3 loop: CSVEVGVLNEQFF.